This TCR beta chain was found in a study of blood T cell repertoires in COVID-19. Germline V gives CDR1 DFQATT, CDR2 SNEGSKA (reference sequence). This CDR3 comprises 12 residues. V was trimmed by 3 bases and J by 1 base, leaving 6 bases between them. The protocol was immunoSEQ multiplex PCR, while the TCRdb copy is restricted to in-frame clones and leaves out a portion. The sample contains 130,000 or so clones, 84% of which appear only once. V gene TRBV20-1 combines with J gene TRBJ1-1; D not resolved. Sequenced input: peripheral blood. The clonotype was recovered from a man aged 55 to 69 with acute or convalescent COVID-19. CDR3 sequence reads: CSASRSNTEAFF. The DNA of the CDR3 is TGCAGTGCTAGTCGGTCGAACACTGAAGCTTTCTTT.